A single sample gave rise to the 8 T cell receptor beta chains below, sequenced in a study of blood T cell repertoires in COVID-19. TCRdb's table, derived via immunoSEQ multiplex PCR, lists solely in-frame clones and lacks some. The top ten hold roughly 3.2% of the sample, which has some 530,000 clones, 75% to 90% seen once. Sequenced input: peripheral blood. These receptors all stem from a human donor in a cohort sampled during active COVID-19.

V usage is TRBV14 and J usage is TRBJ1-2; D is ambiguous. Germline CDR1 SGHDN, CDR2 FVKESK. V gave up 2 bases and J gave up 5 bases, with 9 bases separating them. The CDR3 is 13 residues long. The CDR3 sequence is CASSQQRSYGYTF. The CDR3 bases are TGTGCCAGCAGCCAACAGCGGAGTTATGGCTACACCTTC.

The chain couples TRBV5-1 to TRBJ1-2; the match to TRBD1 covers 10 bases. This CDR3 is built from 15 residues. Germline V gene sequence: CDR1 SGHRS, CDR2 YFSETQ. J gave up 2 bases and V 2 bases, and 3 bases lay outside the gene matches. The CDR3 nucleotides are TGCGCCAGCAGCTTACGGACAGGGGGAAACTATGGCTACACCTTC. Encoded protein: CASSLRTGGNYGYTF.

V and J are TRBV5-8 and TRBJ1-1; D not resolved. V lost 0 bases and J 4 bases, leaving 13 bases between the germline ends. The length of the CDR3 is 15 residues. From germline, CDR1 is SGHTS and CDR2 YDEGEE. CDR3 DNA sequence: TGTGCCAGCAGCTTGGAACGGTCACTCGGCACTGAAGCTTTCTTT. Amino acids: CASSLERSLGTEAFF. The whole variable domain, remainder taken from reference TRBV5-8 and TRBJ1-1, is EAGVTQSPTHLIKTRGQQATLRCSPISGHTSVYWYQQALGLGLQFLLWYDEGEERNRGNFPPRFSGRQFPNYSSELNVNALELEDSALYLCASSLERSLGTEAFFGQGTRLTVV.

This clone came up a few times. This chain joins TRBV6-2 or TRBV6-3 and TRBJ1-6, with a tentative D call TRBD1 (6 bases). The CDR3 consists of 16 residues. V was trimmed by 5 bases and J by 7 bases, leaving 18 bases between them. Germline loops: CDR1 MNHEY, CDR2 SVGEGT. In DNA form, the CDR3 reads TGTGCCAGCAGTGCCTCCCTGACAGGCGCCAATTCACCCCTCCACTTT. Amino acids: CASSASLTGANSPLHF.

V is TRBV6-1 and J is TRBJ2-7; 12 nucleotides match TRBD2. Germline trimming cut 4 bases from V and 0 bases from J; bases unmatched to any gene: 10. Germline-derived CDR1 and CDR2 are MNHNS and SASEGT. The CDR3 spans 18 residues. In DNA, the CDR3 is TGTGCCAGCAGTGCCCTAGCGGGAGGGCCTATTTTCTCCTACGAGCAGTACTTC. Translated, it gives CASSALAGGPIFSYEQYF.

The rearrangement uses TRBV19 and TRBJ1-3; 9 bases match TRBD1. V shed 9 bases and J 4 bases; nucleotides not matched to a gene: 10. This CDR3 has 15 amino acids. Germline V lookup: CDR1 LNHDA, CDR2 SQIVND (reference sequence). CDR3 nucleotides: TGTGCCAGCAACGAACAGGGGGCGGTAGGAAACACCATATATTTT. Amino acids: CASNEQGAVGNTIYF.

The CDR3 loop is CASRPRTSHEQFF. In DNA form, the CDR3 reads TGTGCCAGCAGACCGAGGACTAGTCATGAGCAGTTCTTC. The chain recombines TRBV6-5 with TRBJ2-1; 7 bases map to TRBD2. Germline CDR1 is MNHEY and CDR2 is SVGAGI. The CDR3 loop spans 13 amino acids. The V and J ends lost 6 bases and 8 bases, in that order; junction bases with no gene match: 7.

V and J are TRBV2 and TRBJ1-1; possible D gene TRBD1, 6 bases. Trimming took 6 bases from V and 2 from J, leaving 16 bases between them. Germline lookup yields CDR1 SNHLY and CDR2 FYNNEI. The CDR3 spans 15 residues. The CDR3 loop is CASRASRTENTEAFF. The DNA for the CDR3 is TGTGCCAGCAGGGCATCAAGGACAGAAAACACTGAAGCTTTCTTT.